This T cell receptor (beta chain) stems from a study of blood T cells in healthy people across ages. Study-level points and caveats: PBMCs were not sorted, which prevented a conclusive comparison of naive versus antigen-experienced cells. Donor CMV infection status was unknown, possibly confounding age-related changes in expanded clonotypes. Diversity was estimated from one million T cells, and these estimates were considered underestimates.

Together with a sample-barcoded 5' primer, a J-beta primer mix was included in a second PCR lasting roughly 7 to 11 cycles. CDR3-containing paired-end reads numbered at least 2.5 million in each sample. Using its own MiXCR run on the 5' RACE reads, TCRdb lists one record per CDR3 protein. Of almost 800,000 distinct CDR3 sequences detected, about three fifths appear once; the ten largest clones hold 22%. The CDR3 length is 14 residues. CDR1 and CDR2 (germline): SGHDT, YYEEEE. Trimming removed 2 bases from V and 3 bases from J, with 11 bases in between. About this clonotype: Antigen unknown.

This TCR came from a man younger than 40 in good health. Source material: blood. This rearrangement joins TRBV5-6 to TRBJ1-2; perhaps TRBD1 as D (6 bases). The CDR3 region has the DNA TGTGCCAGCAGCTTACGTTACAGGGACTATGGCTACACCTTC. Translating gives CASSLRYRDYGYTF.